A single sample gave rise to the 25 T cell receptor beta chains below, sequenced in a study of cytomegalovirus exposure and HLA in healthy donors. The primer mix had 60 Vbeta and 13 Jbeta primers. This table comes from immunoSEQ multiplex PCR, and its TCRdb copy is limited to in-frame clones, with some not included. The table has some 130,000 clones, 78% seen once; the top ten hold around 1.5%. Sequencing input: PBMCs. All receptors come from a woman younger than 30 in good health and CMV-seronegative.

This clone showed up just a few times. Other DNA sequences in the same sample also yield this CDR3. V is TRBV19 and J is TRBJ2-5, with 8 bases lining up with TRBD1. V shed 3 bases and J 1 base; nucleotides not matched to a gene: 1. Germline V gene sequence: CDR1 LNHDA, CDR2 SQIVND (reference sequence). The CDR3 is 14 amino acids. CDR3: CASSITGGQETQYF. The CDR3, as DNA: TGTGCCAGTAGTATTACAGGGGGCCAAGAGACCCAGTACTTC.

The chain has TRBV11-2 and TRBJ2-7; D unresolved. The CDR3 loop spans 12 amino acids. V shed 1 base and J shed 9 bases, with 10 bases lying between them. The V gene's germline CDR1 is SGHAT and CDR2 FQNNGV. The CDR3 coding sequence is TGTGCCAGCAGCTTAGGGCCCTCAGGGCAGTACTTC. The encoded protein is CASSLGPSGQYF.

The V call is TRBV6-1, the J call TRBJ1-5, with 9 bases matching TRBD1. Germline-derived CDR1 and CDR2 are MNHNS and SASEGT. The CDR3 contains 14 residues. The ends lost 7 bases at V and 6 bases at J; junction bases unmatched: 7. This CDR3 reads CASTGTGLVQPQHF. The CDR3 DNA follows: TGTGCCAGCACCGGGACAGGGTTGGTTCAGCCCCAGCATTTT.

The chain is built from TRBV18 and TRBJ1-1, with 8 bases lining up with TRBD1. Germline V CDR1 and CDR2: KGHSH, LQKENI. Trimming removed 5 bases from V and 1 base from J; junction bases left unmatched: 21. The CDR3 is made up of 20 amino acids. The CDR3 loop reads CASSATWTGSGATGNTEAFF. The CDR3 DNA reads TGTGCCAGCTCAGCGACCTGGACAGGGTCGGGGGCTACCGGGAACACTGAAGCTTTCTTT.

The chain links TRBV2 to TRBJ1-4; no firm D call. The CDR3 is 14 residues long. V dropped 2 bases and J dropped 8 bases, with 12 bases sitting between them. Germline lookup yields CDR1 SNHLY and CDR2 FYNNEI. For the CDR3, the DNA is TGTGCCAGCAGTGAAAGGCCCAGCAGGGAAAAACTGTTTTTT. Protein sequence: CASSERPSREKLFF. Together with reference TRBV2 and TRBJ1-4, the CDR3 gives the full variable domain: EPEVTQTPSHQVTQMGQEVILRCVPISNHLYFYWYRQILGQKVEFLVSFYNNEISEKSEIFDDQFSVERPDGSNFTLKIRSTKLEDSAMYFCASSERPSREKLFFGSGTQLSVL.

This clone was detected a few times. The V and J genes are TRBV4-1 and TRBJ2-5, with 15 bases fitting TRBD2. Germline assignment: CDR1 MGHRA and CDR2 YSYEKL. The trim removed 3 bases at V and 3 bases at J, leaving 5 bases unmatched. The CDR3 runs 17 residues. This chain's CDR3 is CASSQSGLAGGEETQYF. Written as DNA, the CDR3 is TGCGCCAGCAGCCAGTCCGGACTAGCGGGAGGGGAAGAGACCCAGTACTTC.

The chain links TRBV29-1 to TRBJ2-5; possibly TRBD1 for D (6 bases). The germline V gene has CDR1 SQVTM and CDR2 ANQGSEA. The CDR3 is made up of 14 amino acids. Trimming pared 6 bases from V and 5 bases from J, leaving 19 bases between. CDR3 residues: CSVVGVKGEETQYF. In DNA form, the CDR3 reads TGCAGCGTCGTCGGGGTAAAGGGGGAGGAGACCCAGTACTTC.

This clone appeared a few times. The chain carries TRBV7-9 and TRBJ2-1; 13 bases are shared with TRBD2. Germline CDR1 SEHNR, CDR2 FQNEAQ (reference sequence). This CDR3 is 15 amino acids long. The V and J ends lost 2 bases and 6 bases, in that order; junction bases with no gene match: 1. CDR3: CASSLRTSGGNEQFF. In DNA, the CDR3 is TGTGCCAGCAGCTTAAGGACTAGCGGGGGCAATGAGCAGTTCTTC.

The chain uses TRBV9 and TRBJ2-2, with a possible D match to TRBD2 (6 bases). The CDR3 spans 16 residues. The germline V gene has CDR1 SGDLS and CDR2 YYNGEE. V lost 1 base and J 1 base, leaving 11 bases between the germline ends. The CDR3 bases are TGTGCCAGCAGCGTATCGGCGGGGAGGAACACCGGGGAGCTGTTTTTT. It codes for CASSVSAGRNTGELFF. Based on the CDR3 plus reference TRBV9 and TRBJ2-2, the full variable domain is DSGVTQTPKHLITATGQRVTLRCSPRSGDLSVYWYQQSLDQGLQFLIQYYNGEERAKGNILERFSAQQFPDLHSELNLSSLELGDSALYFCASSVSAGRNTGELFFGEGSRLTVL.

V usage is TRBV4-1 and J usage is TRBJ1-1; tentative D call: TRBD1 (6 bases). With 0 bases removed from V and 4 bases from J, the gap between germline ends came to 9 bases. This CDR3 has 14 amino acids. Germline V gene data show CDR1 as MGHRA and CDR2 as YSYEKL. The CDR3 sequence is CASSQDQGPTEAFF. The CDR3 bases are TGCGCCAGCAGCCAAGATCAGGGGCCCACTGAAGCTTTCTTT.

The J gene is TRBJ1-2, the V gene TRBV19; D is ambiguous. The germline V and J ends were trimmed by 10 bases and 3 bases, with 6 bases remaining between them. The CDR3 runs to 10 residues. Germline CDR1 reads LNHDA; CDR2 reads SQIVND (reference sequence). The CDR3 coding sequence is TGTGCCACCCGGGACTATGGCTACACCTTC. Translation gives CATRDYGYTF.

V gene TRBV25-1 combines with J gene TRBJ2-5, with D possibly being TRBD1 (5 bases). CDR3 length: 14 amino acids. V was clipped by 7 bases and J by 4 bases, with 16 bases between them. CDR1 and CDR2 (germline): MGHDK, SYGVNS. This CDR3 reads CASTHAGFGETQYF. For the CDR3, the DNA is TGTGCCAGCACTCATGCAGGGTTTGGAGAGACCCAGTACTTC.

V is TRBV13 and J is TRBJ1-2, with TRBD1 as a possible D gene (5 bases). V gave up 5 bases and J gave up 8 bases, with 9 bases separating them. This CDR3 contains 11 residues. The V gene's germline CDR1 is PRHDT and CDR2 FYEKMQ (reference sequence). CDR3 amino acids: CASSLRTGYTF. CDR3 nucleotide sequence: TGTGCCAGCAGCCTAAGGACAGGCTACACCTTC.

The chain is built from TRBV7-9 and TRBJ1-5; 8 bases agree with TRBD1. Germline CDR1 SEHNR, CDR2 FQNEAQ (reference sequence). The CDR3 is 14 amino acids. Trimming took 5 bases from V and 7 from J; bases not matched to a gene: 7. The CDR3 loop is CASSLQGEDQPQHF. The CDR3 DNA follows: TGTGCCAGCAGCCTACAGGGGGAGGACCAGCCCCAGCATTTT.

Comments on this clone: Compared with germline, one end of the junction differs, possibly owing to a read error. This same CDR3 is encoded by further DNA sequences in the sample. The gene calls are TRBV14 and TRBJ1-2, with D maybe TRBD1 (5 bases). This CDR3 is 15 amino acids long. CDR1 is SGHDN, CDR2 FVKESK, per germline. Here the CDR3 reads CASSQGPRVTYGYTF. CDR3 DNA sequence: TGTGCCAGCAGCCAAGGTCCCAGGGTAACGTATGGCTACACTTTC.

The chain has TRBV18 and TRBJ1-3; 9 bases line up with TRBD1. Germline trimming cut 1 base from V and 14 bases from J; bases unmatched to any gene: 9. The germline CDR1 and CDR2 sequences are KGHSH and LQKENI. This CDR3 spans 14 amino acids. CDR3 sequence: CASSPRDREELVYF. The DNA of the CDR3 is TGTGCCAGCTCACCACGGGACAGGGAGGAACTGGTATATTTT.

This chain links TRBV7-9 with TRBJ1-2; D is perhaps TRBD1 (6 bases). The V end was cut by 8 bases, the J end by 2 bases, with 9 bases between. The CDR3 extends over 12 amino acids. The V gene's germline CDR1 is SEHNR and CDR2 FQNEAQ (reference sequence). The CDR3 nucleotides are TGTGCCAGCTCACAGGGAAACTATGGCTACACCTTC. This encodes CASSQGNYGYTF.

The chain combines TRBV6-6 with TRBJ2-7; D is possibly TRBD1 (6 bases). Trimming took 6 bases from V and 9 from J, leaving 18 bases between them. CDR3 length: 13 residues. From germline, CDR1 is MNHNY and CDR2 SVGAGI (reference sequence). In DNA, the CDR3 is TGTGCCAGCAGCCCCCCGGGACAAGACGCGCAGTACTTC. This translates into CASSPPGQDAQYF.

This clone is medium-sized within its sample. The CDR3 is CASSSDTGGSYNEQFF. CDR3 DNA: TGTGCCAGCAGTTCTGACACAGGGGGCTCCTACAATGAGCAGTTCTTC. The chain is built from TRBV6-5 and TRBJ2-1; the match to TRBD1 covers 8 bases. Germline assignment: CDR1 MNHEY and CDR2 SVGAGI. V gave up 4 bases and J gave up 0 bases; unmatched junction bases: 5. The CDR3 totals 16 residues.

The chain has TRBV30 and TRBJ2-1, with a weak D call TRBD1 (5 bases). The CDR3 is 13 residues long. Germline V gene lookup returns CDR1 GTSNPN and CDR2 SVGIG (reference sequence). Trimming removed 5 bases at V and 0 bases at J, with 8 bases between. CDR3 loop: CAWRQGSYNEQFF. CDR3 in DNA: TGTGCCTGGCGGCAGGGCTCCTACAATGAGCAGTTCTTC.

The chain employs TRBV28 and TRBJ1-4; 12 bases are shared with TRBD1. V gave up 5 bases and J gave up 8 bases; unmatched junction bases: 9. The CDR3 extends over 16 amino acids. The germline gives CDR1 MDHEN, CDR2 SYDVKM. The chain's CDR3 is CASSAPGQGASEKLFF. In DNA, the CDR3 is TGTGCCAGCAGTGCCCCGGGACAGGGGGCTAGCGAAAAACTGTTTTTT.

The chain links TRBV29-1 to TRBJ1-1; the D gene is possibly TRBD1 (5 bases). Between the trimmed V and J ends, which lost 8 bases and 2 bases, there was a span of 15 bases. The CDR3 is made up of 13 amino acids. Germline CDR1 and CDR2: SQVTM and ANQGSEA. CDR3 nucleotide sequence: TGCAGCCACGGGGGGTCCACTAACACTGAAGCTTTCTTT. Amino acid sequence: CSHGGSTNTEAFF.

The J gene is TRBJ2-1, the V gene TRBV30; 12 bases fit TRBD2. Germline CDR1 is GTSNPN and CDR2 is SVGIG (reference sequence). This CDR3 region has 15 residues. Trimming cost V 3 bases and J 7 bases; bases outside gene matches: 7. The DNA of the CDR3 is TGTGCCTGGAGGAGGGCTAGCGGGAGGGGGAATGAGCAGTTCTTC. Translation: CAWRRASGRGNEQFF.

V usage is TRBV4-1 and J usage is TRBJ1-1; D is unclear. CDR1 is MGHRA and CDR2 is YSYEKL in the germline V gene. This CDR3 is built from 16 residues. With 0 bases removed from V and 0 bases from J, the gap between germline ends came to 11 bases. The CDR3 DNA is TGCGCCAGCAGCCAAGATCGTGGCAGCGTGAACACTGAAGCTTTCTTT. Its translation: CASSQDRGSVNTEAFF.

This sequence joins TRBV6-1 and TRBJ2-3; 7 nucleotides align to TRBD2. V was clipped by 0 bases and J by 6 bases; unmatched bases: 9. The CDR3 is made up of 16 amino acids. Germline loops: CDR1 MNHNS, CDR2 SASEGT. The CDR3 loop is CASSEALAGEGDTQYF. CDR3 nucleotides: TGTGCCAGCAGTGAAGCGTTGGCGGGAGAAGGGGATACGCAGTATTTT.